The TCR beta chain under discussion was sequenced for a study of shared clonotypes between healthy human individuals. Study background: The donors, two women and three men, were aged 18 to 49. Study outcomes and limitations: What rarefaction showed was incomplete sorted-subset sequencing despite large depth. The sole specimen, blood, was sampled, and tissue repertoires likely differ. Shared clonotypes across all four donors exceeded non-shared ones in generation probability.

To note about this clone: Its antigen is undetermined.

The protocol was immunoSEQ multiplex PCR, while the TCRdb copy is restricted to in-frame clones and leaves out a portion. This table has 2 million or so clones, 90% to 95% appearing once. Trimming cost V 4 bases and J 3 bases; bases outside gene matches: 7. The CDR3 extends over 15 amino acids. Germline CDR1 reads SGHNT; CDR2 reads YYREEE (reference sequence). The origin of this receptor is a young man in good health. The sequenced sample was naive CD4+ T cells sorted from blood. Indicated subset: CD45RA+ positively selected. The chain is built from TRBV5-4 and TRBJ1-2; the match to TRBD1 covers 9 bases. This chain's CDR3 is CASSAGQGTYYGYTF. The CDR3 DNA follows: TGTGCCAGCAGCGCCGGACAGGGGACCTACTATGGCTACACCTTC. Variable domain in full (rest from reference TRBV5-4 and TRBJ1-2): ETGVTQSPTHLIKTRGQQVTLRCSSQSGHNTVSWYQQALGQGPQFIFQYYREEENGRGNFPPRFSGLQFPNYSSELNVNALELDDSALYLCASSAGQGTYYGYTFGSGTRLTVV.